The 16 T cell receptor beta chains below were found in one sample sequenced in a study of T cell changes during pregnancy in multiple sclerosis. Profiled with immunoSEQ multiplex PCR; TCRdb holds only in-frame clones, not every one. The table shows approximately 100,000 clones, with approximately 90% occurring only once. The material was peripheral blood, obtained after pregnancy. These receptors were obtained from a female donor with multiple sclerosis, enrolled in a pregnancy study.

The chain couples TRBV5-4 to TRBJ2-5; D unclear. CDR1 is SGHNT, CDR2 YYREEE, per germline (reference sequence). The CDR3 consists of 14 residues. The ends were cut back, 4 bases at V and 2 bases at J, with 12 bases in the middle. The CDR3 nucleotides read TGTGCCAGCAGCCCTCGGCGGCGACAAGAGACCCAGTACTTC. Its protein is CASSPRRRQETQYF. Using reference TRBV5-4 and TRBJ2-5 for the parts outside the CDR3, the full variable domain is ETGVTQSPTHLIKTRGQQVTLRCSSQSGHNTVSWYQQALGQGPQFIFQYYREEENGRGNFPPRFSGLQFPNYSSELNVNALELDDSALYLCASSPRRRQETQYFGPGTRLLVL.

The rearrangement uses TRBV7-6 and TRBJ1-2; 8 bases map to TRBD1. The J segment lost 3 bases and the V segment lost 5 bases, leaving 14 bases of the junction unmatched. The CDR3 is 17 amino acids. Germline V gene sequence: CDR1 SGHVS, CDR2 FNYEAQ. CDR3 bases: TGTGCCAGCAGCCCGACCCCAGCAGGGGGCGTCTACTATGGCTACACCTTC. This translates into CASSPTPAGGVYYGYTF.

J is TRBJ1-1 and V is TRBV7-8; 7 nucleotides match TRBD1. This CDR3 region has 12 residues. Germline V CDR1 and CDR2: SGHVS, FQNEAQ. V lost 5 bases, J lost 4 bases, and 1 base stayed unmatched. In DNA, the CDR3 is TGTGCCAGCAGCCACAGGGGCACTGAAGCTTTCTTT. It specifies CASSHRGTEAFF. Based on the CDR3 plus reference TRBV7-8 and TRBJ1-1, the full variable domain is GAGVSQSPRYKVAKRGQDVALRCDPISGHVSLFWYQQALGQGPEFLTYFQNEAQLDKSGLPSDRFFAERPEGSVSTLKIQRTQQEDSAVYLCASSHRGTEAFFGQGTRLTVV.

The rearrangement joins TRBV6-6 to TRBJ2-1; TRBD2 aligns across 7 bases. Trimming cost V 2 bases and J 5 bases; bases outside gene matches: 6. The CDR3 consists of 15 residues. Germline CDR1 reads MNHNY; CDR2 reads SVGAGI (reference sequence). CDR3 protein: CASSYMGLPNNEQFF. The CDR3 DNA follows: TGTGCCAGCAGTTACATGGGACTACCCAACAATGAGCAGTTCTTC.

The chain carries TRBV7-2 and TRBJ1-2; D gene uncertain. Germline V gives CDR1 SGHTA, CDR2 FQGNSA. The CDR3 extends over 13 amino acids. Trimming removed 1 base from V and 11 bases from J, with 14 bases in between. CDR3 DNA: TGTGCCAGCAGCTTAGGCGTAATGGGAGGTTACACCTTC. The encoded protein is CASSLGVMGGYTF.

The rearrangement uses TRBV11-2 and TRBJ2-5, with 9 bases fitting TRBD1. Per the germline V gene, CDR1 is SGHAT and CDR2 is FQNNGV. The CDR3 sequence is 15 residues long. V shed 1 base and J 2 bases; nucleotides not matched to a gene: 2. DNA for the CDR3: TGTGCCAGCAGCTTAGGGGACAGGGCACAAGAGACCCAGTACTTC. Translation gives CASSLGDRAQETQYF.

The rearrangement links TRBV6-6 to TRBJ2-1; 7 bases fit TRBD2. Germline CDR1 reads MNHNY; CDR2 reads SVGAGI (reference sequence). The CDR3 length is 15 residues. J gave up 5 bases and V 2 bases, and 6 bases lay outside the gene matches. The CDR3 spells CASSYLGLENNEQFF. CDR3 bases: TGTGCCAGCAGTTACCTTGGACTAGAAAACAATGAGCAGTTCTTC.

This clone was recorded a few times. V is TRBV6-1 and J is TRBJ1-2; 9 nucleotides align to TRBD1. Losses at the gene ends were 4 bases for V and 4 bases for J; bases not matched to a gene: 7. The germline V gene encodes CDR1 MNHNS and CDR2 SASEGT. The CDR3 extends over 15 amino acids. CDR3 protein: CASSVPGQGPYGYTF. The CDR3 nucleotides read TGTGCCAGCAGTGTTCCGGGACAGGGACCCTATGGCTACACCTTC.

This sequence joins TRBV7-6 and TRBJ1-4; unclear D gene. This CDR3 comprises 14 residues. The germline V and J ends were trimmed by 1 base and 6 bases, with 9 bases remaining between them. The V gene's germline CDR1 is SGHVS and CDR2 FNYEAQ. This CDR3 reads CASSLGSVDEKLFF. Here the CDR3 DNA reads TGTGCCAGCAGCTTAGGGTCGGTGGATGAAAAACTGTTTTTT.

The chain couples TRBV6-5 to TRBJ2-5; D is uncertain. The CDR3 is made up of 16 amino acids. Germline CDR1 MNHEY, CDR2 SVGAGI. V gave up 0 bases and J gave up 3 bases, with 14 bases separating them. The CDR3 DNA is TGTGCCAGCAGTTACTCGATCAGGCAGAATAAAGAGACCCAGTACTTC. Translation gives CASSYSIRQNKETQYF.

The rearrangement joins TRBV7-2 to TRBJ1-1; 8 bases are a match to TRBD1. The germline gives CDR1 SGHTA, CDR2 FQGNSA. CDR3 size: 14 residues. V lost 5 bases to trimming and J lost 7 bases; unmatched junction nucleotides: 9. The DNA of the CDR3 is TGTGCCAGCAGCCCGGACAGGGCGATTGGTGAAGCTTTCTTT. Translated: CASSPDRAIGEAFF.

The chain combines TRBV2 with TRBJ2-1, with D unresolved. V was pared by 8 bases and J by 0 bases, with 20 bases between. Germline V CDR1 and CDR2: SNHLY, FYNNEI. The CDR3 is made up of 17 amino acids. CDR3 residues: CASARERLTSSYNEQFF. CDR3 DNA: TGTGCCAGCGCCCGAGAGAGGCTCACGAGCTCCTACAATGAGCAGTTCTTC. The complete variable domain, with remaining parts taken from reference TRBV2 and TRBJ2-1, reads EPEVTQTPSHQVTQMGQEVILRCVPISNHLYFYWYRQILGQKVEFLVSFYNNEISEKSEIFDDQFSVERPDGSNFTLKIRSTKLEDSAMYFCASARERLTSSYNEQFFGPGTRLTVL.

The chain joins TRBV7-9 to TRBJ2-7; 8 nucleotides align to TRBD1. The germline CDR1 and CDR2 sequences are SEHNR and FQNEAQ (reference sequence). The trim removed 5 bases at V and 0 bases at J, leaving 6 bases unmatched. The CDR3 has 15 residues. The CDR3 sequence is CASSLPGQASYEQYF. CDR3 nucleotides: TGTGCCAGCAGCCTACCGGGACAGGCCTCCTACGAGCAGTACTTC.

The CDR3 reads CASSLQGVEQYF. The CDR3 nucleotides are TGTGCCAGCAGTTTACAGGGGGTCGAGCAGTACTTC. V usage is TRBV7-9 and J usage is TRBJ2-7; 8 bases match TRBD1. Trimming cost V 6 bases and J 6 bases; bases outside gene matches: 4. This CDR3 spans 12 amino acids. Germline CDR1 SEHNR, CDR2 FQNEAQ (reference sequence).

The J gene is TRBJ2-7, the V gene TRBV9, with D perhaps TRBD1 (5 bases). The CDR3 sequence is 14 residues long. Germline V CDR1 and CDR2: SGDLS, YYNGEE. Trimming removed 3 bases at V and 7 bases at J, with 17 bases between. The chain's CDR3 is CASSAPSHAGEQYF. The DNA for the CDR3 is TGTGCCAGCAGCGCCCCCTCTCACGCAGGGGAGCAGTACTTC.

The chain recombines TRBV6-1 with TRBJ1-5; D is ambiguous. Trimming cost V 3 bases and J 5 bases, with 8 bases left between them. CDR1 is MNHNS, CDR2 SASEGT, per germline. The CDR3 runs to 13 residues. CDR3 DNA: TGTGCCAGCAGTGACCGCGCGGATCAGCCCCAGCATTTT. This codes for CASSDRADQPQHF.